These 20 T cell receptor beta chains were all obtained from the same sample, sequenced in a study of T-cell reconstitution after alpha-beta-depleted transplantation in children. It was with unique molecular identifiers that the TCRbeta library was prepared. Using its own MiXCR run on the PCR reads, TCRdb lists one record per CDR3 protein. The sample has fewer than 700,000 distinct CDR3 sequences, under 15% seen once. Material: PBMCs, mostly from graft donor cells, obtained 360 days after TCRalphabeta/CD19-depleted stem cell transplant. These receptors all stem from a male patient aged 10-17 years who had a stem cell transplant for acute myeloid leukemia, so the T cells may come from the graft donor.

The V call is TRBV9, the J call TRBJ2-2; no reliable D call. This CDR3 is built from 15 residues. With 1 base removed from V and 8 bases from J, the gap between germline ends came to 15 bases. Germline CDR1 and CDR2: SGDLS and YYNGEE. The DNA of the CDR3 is TGTGCCAGCAGCGTAAGTCCTCCACCGGGTGGGGAGCTGTTTTTT. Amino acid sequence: CASSVSPPPGGELFF.

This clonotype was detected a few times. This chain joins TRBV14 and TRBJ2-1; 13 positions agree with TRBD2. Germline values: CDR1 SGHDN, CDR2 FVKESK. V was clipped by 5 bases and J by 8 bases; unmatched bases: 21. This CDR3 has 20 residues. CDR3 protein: CASSTPFAPKLAGGPHEQFF. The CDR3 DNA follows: TGTGCCAGCAGCACGCCTTTCGCTCCGAAACTAGCGGGAGGGCCCCATGAGCAGTTCTTC.

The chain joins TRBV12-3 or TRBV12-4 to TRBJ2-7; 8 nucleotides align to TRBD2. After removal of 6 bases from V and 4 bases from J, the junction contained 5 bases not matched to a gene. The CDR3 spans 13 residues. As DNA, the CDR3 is TGTGCCAGCAGGGACGGGAGGGAGTACGAGCAGTACTTC. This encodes CASRDGREYEQYF.

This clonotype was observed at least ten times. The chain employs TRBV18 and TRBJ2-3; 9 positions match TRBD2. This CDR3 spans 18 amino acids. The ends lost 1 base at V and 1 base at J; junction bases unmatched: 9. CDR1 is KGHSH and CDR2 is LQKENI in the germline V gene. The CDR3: CASSPRRASGTGTDTQYF. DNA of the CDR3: TGTGCCAGCTCACCACGCAGGGCTAGCGGGACTGGCACAGATACGCAGTATTTT.

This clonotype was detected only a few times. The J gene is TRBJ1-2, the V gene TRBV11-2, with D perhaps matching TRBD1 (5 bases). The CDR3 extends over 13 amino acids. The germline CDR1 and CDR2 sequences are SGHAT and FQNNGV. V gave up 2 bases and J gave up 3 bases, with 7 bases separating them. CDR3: CASSLWGHYGYTF. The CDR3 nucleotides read TGTGCCAGCAGCTTATGGGGACACTATGGCTACACCTTC.

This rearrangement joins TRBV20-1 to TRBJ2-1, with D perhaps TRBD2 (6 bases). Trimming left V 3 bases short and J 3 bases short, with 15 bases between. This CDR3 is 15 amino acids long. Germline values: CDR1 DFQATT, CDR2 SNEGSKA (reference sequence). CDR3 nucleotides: TGCAGTGCTAGTGAGCGGGCCAAATTCTACAATGAGCAGTTCTTC. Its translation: CSASERAKFYNEQFF.

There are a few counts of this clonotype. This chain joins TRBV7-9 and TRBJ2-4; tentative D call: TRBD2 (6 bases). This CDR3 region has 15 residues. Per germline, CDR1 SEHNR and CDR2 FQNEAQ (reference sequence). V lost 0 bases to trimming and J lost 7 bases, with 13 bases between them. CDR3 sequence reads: CASSLAGGNGNIQYF. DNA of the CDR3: TGTGCCAGCAGCTTAGCGGGCGGGAATGGGAACATTCAGTACTTC.

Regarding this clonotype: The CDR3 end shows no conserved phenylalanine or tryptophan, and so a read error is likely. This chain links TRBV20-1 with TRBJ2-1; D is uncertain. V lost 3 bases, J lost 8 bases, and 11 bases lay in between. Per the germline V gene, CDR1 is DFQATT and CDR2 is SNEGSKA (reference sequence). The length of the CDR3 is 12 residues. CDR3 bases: TGCAGTGCTAGGAGGCCTGGCGATGAGCAGTTCTAC. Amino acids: CSARRPGDEQFY.

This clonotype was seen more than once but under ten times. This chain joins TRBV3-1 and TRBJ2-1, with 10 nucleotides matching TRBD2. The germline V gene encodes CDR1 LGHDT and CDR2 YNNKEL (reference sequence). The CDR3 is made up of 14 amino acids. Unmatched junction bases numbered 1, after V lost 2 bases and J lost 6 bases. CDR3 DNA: TGTGCCAGCAGCCAACCTAGCGGGAGCAATGAGCAGTTCTTC. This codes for CASSQPSGSNEQFF.

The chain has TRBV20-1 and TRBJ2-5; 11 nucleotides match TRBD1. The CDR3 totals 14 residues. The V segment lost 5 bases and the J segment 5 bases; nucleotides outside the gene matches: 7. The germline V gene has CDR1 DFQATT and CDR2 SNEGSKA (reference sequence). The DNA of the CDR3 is TGCAGTGCTGGCCGGGACAGGGGGGTCGAGACCCAGTACTTC. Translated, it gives CSAGRDRGVETQYF.

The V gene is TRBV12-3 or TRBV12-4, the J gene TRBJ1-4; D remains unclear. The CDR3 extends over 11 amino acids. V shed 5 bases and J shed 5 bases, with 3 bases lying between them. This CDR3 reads CASSKNEKLFF. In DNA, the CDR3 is TGTGCCAGCAGTAAGAATGAAAAACTGTTTTTT.

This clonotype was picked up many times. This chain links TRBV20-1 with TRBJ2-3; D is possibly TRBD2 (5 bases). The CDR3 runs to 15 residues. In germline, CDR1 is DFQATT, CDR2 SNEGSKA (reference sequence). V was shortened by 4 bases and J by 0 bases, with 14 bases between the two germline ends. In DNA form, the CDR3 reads TGCAGTGCTACAACCCGGGAAACCAGCACAGATACGCAGTATTTT. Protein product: CSATTRETSTDTQYF.

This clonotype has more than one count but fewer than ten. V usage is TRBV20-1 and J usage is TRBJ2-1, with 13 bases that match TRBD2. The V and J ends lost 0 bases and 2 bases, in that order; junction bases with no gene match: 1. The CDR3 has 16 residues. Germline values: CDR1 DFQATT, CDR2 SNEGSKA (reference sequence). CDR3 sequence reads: CSAREGLAGTYNEQFF. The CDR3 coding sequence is TGCAGTGCTAGAGAGGGACTAGCGGGGACCTACAATGAGCAGTTCTTC.

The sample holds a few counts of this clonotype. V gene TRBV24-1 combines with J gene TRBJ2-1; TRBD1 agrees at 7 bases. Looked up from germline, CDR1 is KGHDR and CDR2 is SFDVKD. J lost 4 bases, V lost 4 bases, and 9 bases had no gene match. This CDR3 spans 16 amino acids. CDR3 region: CATSDPGTDLYNEQFF. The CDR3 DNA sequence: TGTGCCACCAGTGACCCCGGGACAGACCTTTACAATGAGCAGTTCTTC.

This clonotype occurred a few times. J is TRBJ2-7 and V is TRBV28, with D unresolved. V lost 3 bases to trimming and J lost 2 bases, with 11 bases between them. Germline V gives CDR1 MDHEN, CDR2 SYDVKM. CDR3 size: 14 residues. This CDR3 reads CASSLPSWAYEQYF. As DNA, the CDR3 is TGTGCCAGCAGTTTGCCCTCCTGGGCCTACGAGCAGTACTTC.

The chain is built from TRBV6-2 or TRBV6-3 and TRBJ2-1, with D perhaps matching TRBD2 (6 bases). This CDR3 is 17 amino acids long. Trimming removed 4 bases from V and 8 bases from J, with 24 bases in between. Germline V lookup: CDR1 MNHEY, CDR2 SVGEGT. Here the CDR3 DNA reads TGTGCCAGCAGTTTGGTGTTGGGGACTCAAGAATATCATGAGCAGTTCTTC. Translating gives CASSLVLGTQEYHEQFF.

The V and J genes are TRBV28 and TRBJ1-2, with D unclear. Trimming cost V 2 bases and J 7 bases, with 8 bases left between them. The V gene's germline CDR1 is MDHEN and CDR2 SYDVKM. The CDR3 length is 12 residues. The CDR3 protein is CASSLRLGGYTF. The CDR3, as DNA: TGTGCCAGCAGTTTACGGTTAGGTGGCTACACCTTC.

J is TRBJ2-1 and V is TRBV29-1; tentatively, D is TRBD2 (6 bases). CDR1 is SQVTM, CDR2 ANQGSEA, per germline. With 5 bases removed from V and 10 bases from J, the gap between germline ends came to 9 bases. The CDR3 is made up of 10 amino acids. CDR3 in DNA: TGCAGCGTTCGTACTAGCGAGCAGTTCTTC. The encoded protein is CSVRTSEQFF.

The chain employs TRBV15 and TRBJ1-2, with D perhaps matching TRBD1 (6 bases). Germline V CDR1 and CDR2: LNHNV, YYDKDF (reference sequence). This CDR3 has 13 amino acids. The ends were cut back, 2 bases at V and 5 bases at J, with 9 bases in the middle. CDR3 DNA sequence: TGTGCCACCAGCAGACAGGGGCAGTATGGCTACACCTTC. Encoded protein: CATSRQGQYGYTF.

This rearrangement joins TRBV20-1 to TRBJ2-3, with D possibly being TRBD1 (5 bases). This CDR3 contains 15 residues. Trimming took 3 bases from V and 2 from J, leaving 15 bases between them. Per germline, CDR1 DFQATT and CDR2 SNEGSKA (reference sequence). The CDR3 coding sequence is TGCAGTGCTAGTCAGTCAGGGCCCGTCACAGATACGCAGTATTTT. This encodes CSASQSGPVTDTQYF.